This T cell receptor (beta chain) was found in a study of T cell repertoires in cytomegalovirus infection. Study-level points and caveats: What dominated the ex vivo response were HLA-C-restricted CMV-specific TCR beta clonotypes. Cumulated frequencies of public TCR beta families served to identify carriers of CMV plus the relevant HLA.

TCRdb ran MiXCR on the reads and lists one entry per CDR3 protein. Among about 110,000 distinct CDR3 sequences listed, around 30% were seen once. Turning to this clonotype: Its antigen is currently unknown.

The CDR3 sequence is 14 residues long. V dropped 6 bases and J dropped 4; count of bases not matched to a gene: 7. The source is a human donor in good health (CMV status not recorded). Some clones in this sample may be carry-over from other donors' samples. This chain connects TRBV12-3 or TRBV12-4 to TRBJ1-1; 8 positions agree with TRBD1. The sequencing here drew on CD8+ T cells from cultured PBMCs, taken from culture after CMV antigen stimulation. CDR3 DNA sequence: TGTGCCAGCAGCCCAGGGGGCTCAGTCACTGAAGCTTTCTTT. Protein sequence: CASSPGGSVTEAFF.